Following are 13 T cell receptor beta chains from one sample sequenced in a study of T cell changes during pregnancy in multiple sclerosis (dated by TCRdb to the late 2010s). Library preparation used the immunoSEQ multiplex PCR assay. Sourced from immuneACCESS, this table was stored by TCRdb with only in-frame sequences that have V and J called. A share of the clones is absent; for the studies checked, an unresolved V gene accounts for under half, and the remainder has no known explanation. For this sample there are about 30,000 clones; about 88% appear just once. The top ten hold around 0.42% of the sample. The source material was CD4+ T cells from peripheral blood mononuclear cells, sampled in the second trimester of pregnancy. The source of these receptors is a female donor in good health, enrolled as a control in a pregnancy study.

This chain links TRBV18 with TRBJ1-1; TRBD1 matches at 9 bases. The CDR3 sequence is 16 residues long. Germline assignment: CDR1 KGHSH and CDR2 LQKENI. Trimming took 2 bases from V and 4 from J; bases not matched to a gene: 8. The CDR3 spells CASSPLEQGAFTEAFF. The DNA of the CDR3 is TGTGCCAGCTCACCATTAGAACAGGGGGCTTTCACTGAAGCTTTCTTT.

The genes are TRBV30 and TRBJ1-5; D remains unclear. Looked up from germline, CDR1 is GTSNPN and CDR2 is SVGIG (reference sequence). The germline V and J ends were trimmed by 0 bases and 9 bases, with 15 bases remaining between them. The CDR3 sequence is 14 residues long. CDR3 nucleotides: TGTGCCTGGAGTGTACTGGGCTCCTCGACGCCCCAGCATTTT. Translated, it gives CAWSVLGSSTPQHF.

This CDR3 is CASSDRQGMAEQYF. In nucleotides, the CDR3 is TGTGCCAGCAGTGATAGACAGGGGATGGCCGAGCAGTACTTC. This chain links TRBV6-1 with TRBJ2-5; 8 bases fit TRBD1. The J call may be wrong; the DNA end is better matched by TRBJ2-7. CDR3 length: 14 residues. Germline CDR1 reads MNHNS; CDR2 reads SASEGT.

This sequence joins TRBV27 and TRBJ1-2, with 9 bases that match TRBD1. The CDR3 is 15 residues long. Germline assignment: CDR1 MNHEY and CDR2 SMNVEV (reference sequence). V gave up 5 bases and J gave up 5 bases; unmatched junction bases: 9. The CDR3 bases are TGTGCCAGCAGTACGCGACAGGGGGTTGGTTATGGCTACACCTTC. As protein: CASSTRQGVGYGYTF.

The V call is TRBV11-3, the J call TRBJ2-2; 12 nucleotides align to TRBD2. Germline lookup yields CDR1 SGHNT and CDR2 YENEEA. The junction had 4 bases not matched to a gene; V was cut back by 5 bases and J by 6 bases. This CDR3 has 15 amino acids. The CDR3 is CASSPSGGAPGELFF. The CDR3 coding sequence is TGTGCCAGCAGCCCTAGCGGGGGGGCCCCCGGGGAGCTGTTTTTT.

The chain carries TRBV9 and TRBJ1-2; 12 nucleotides line up with TRBD1. This CDR3 comprises 16 residues. Germline trimming cut 2 bases from V and 3 bases from J; bases unmatched to any gene: 5. Per the germline V gene, CDR1 is SGDLS and CDR2 is YYNGEE. The CDR3 sequence is CASSVWDRGRDYGYTF. DNA for the CDR3: TGTGCCAGCAGCGTTTGGGACAGGGGGCGAGACTATGGCTACACCTTC.

V usage is TRBV11-1 and J usage is TRBJ2-7, with D perhaps matching TRBD1 (6 bases). This CDR3 has 15 residues. The germline V and J ends were trimmed by 1 base and 5 bases, with 15 bases remaining between them. Germline V gives CDR1 SGHAT, CDR2 FQDESV (reference sequence). Written as DNA, the CDR3 is TGTGCCAGCAGCTTAGGGCAGGGGCGTCCTAACGAGCAGTACTTC. Protein sequence: CASSLGQGRPNEQYF.

The gene calls are TRBV19 and TRBJ2-7; the match to TRBD2 covers 8 bases. The germline CDR1 and CDR2 sequences are LNHDA and SQIVND (reference sequence). Unmatched junction bases numbered 14, after V lost 8 bases and J lost 5 bases. This CDR3 has 15 residues. The CDR3 protein is CASRGGAGEVDEQYF. The CDR3 region has the DNA TGTGCCAGTCGGGGGGGGGCAGGGGAGGTAGACGAGCAGTACTTC.

The V gene is TRBV27, the J gene TRBJ1-1; 8 bases match TRBD1. With 10 bases clipped from V and 1 base from J, the junction kept 5 bases outside the gene matches. The CDR3 covers 13 residues. Germline values: CDR1 MNHEY, CDR2 SMNVEV (reference sequence). In nucleotides, the CDR3 is TGTGCCACTCAAGGACAGGGGAACACTGAAGCTTTCTTT. Its translation: CATQGQGNTEAFF.

The rearrangement joins TRBV5-5 to TRBJ2-1, with 9 bases matching TRBD2. V shed 4 bases and J 4 bases; nucleotides not matched to a gene: 9. CDR1 SGHKS and CDR2 YYEKEE come from the germline V gene (reference sequence). The CDR3 covers 16 residues. The chain's CDR3 is CASSGIAGDSYNEQFF. CDR3 DNA sequence: TGTGCCAGCAGCGGAATAGCGGGAGATTCATACAATGAGCAGTTCTTC.

The CDR3 nucleotides read TGTGCCAGTAGTATAGGGGACAGGGTGAACGGGGAGCTGTTTTTT. Translated: CASSIGDRVNGELFF. The rearrangement uses TRBV19 and TRBJ2-2; TRBD1 aligns across 9 bases. V lost 1 base and J lost 7; bases outside the gene matches: 4. CDR3 length equals 15 residues. CDR1 LNHDA and CDR2 SQIVND come from the germline V gene (reference sequence).

This rearrangement joins TRBV6-5 to TRBJ2-5; no firm D call. Germline assignment: CDR1 MNHEY and CDR2 SVGAGI. Trimming removed 2 bases at V and 5 bases at J, with 12 bases between. This CDR3 has 14 residues. The CDR3: CASSYGGSRETQYF. DNA for the CDR3: TGTGCCAGCAGTTACGGCGGCAGCCGCGAGACCCAGTACTTC.

The genes are TRBV4-3 and TRBJ1-2, with 8 nucleotides matching TRBD1. CDR1 is LGHNA, CDR2 YSLEER, per germline. Trimming at V came to 0 bases and at J to 8 bases, leaving 5 bases not matched to a gene. The CDR3 extends over 14 amino acids. The CDR3 DNA reads TGCGCCAGCAGCCAAGAACGACAGGGGCGAGGCTACACCTTC. It translates to CASSQERQGRGYTF.